The rows below give T cell receptor beta chains drawn from one sample of a study of graft-versus-host responses after intestinal transplantation. Antigens of these TCRs are unknown. This table comes from immunoSEQ multiplex PCR, and its TCRdb copy is limited to in-frame clones, with some not included. The data show about 120,000 clones, with around 96% seen just once and more than 2.5% held by the top ten. The starting material was unstimulated CD8+ T cells sorted from spleen or lymph node cells, obtained before intestinal transplant. The receptor source for this set is a human donor who received an intestinal transplant. CDR3s include the opening cysteine and the closing phenylalanine or tryptophan. The D gene is left open where the match is weak. A clone size is listed for some rows: how often the clone was seen (once, few, many), or a class if it is expanded.

d_call j_call clone_size v_call cdr3_aa cdr3_nt
TRBD1 TRBJ2-1 - TRBV6-5 CASSPGQGYNEQFF TGTGCCAGCAGCCCGGGACAGGGCTACAATGAGCAGTTCTTC
- TRBJ2-1 once TRBV5-6 CASSLTLKRGSYNEQFF TGTGCCAGCAGCTTGACCCTCAAGAGAGGCTCCTACAATGAGCAGTTCTTC
- TRBJ2-1 - TRBV19 CASRQGGPYNEQFF TGTGCCAGTAGACAAGGGGGACCCTACAATGAGCAGTTCTTC
TRBD1 TRBJ2-7 - TRBV28 CASSPTGGDEQYF TGTGCCAGCAGCCCAACAGGGGGCGACGAGCAGTACTTC
- TRBJ2-7 once TRBV5-5 CASSYYYEQYF TGTGCCAGCAGCTACTACTACGAGCAGTACTTC
- TRBJ2-1 - TRBV7-9 CASSPSVVGPAYNEQFF TGTGCCAGCAGCCCTTCCGTAGTAGGTCCCGCCTACAATGAGCAGTTCTTC
- TRBJ2-7 - TRBV7-3 CASSLGWGYEQYF TGTGCCAGCAGCTTAGGGTGGGGCTACGAGCAGTACTTC
TRBD1 TRBJ2-4 - TRBV19 CASSPRTGDIQYF TGTGCCAGTAGTCCCCGGACAGGGGACATTCAGTACTTC
TRBD2 TRBJ2-1 - TRBV15 CATSREPRGGGGYNEQFF TGTGCCACCAGCAGAGAGCCTCGGGGGGGAGGCGGCTACAATGAGCAGTTCTTC
TRBD1 TRBJ2-3 - TRBV28 CASRTDRSGPTDTQYF TGTGCCAGCAGAACGGACAGGTCAGGGCCCACAGATACGCAGTATTTT
- TRBJ2-1 - TRBV7-9 CASSLDLGSYNEQFF TGTGCCAGCAGCTTAGATCTCGGGAGCTACAATGAGCAGTTCTTC
- TRBJ1-6 - TRBV2 CASNEISYNSPLHF TGTGCCAGCAACGAAATCTCCTATAATTCACCCCTCCACTTT
- TRBJ1-2 - TRBV10-3 CAISDSGQQYGYTF TGTGCCATCAGTGACTCCGGACAGCAGTATGGCTACACCTTC
TRBD1 TRBJ1-2 - TRBV19 CASSIISGGAYGYTF TGTGCCAGTAGTATCATTTCAGGGGGCGCTTATGGCTACACCTTC
- TRBJ1-1 - TRBV27 CASSLSEGRYTEAFF TGTGCCAGCAGTTTATCGGAGGGACGGTACACTGAAGCTTTCTTT
- TRBJ1-2 few TRBV7-6 CASSSGVYGYTF TGTGCCAGCAGCTCAGGTGTCTATGGCTACACCTTC
- TRBJ2-2 - TRBV28 CASSFVRDGTGELFF TGTGCCAGCAGTTTCGTGCGGGACGGCACCGGGGAGCTGTTTTTT
- TRBJ2-1 - TRBV14 CASSPVRFGNEQFF TGTGCCAGCAGCCCAGTGAGATTCGGAAATGAGCAGTTCTTC
- TRBJ1-4 - TRBV29-1 CSVESIGKLFF TGCAGCGTTGAAAGCATCGGAAAACTGTTTTTT
TRBD1 TRBJ2-3 - TRBV9 CASSVTNPDWDRSTDTQYF TGTGCCAGCAGCGTTACCAATCCAGACTGGGACAGGTCCACAGATACGCAGTATTTT
TRBD2 TRBJ2-6 once TRBV9 CASSVRTSGIPGANVLTF TGTGCCAGCAGCGTACGAACTAGCGGGATCCCTGGGGCCAACGTCCTGACTTTC
TRBD2 TRBJ2-3 - TRBV27 CASSALAEHTDTQYF TGTGCCAGCAGCGCACTAGCGGAACACACAGATACGCAGTATTTT
TRBD2 TRBJ2-1 - TRBV30 CAWSGLAGEANEQFF TGTGCCTGGAGTGGCCTAGCGGGAGAGGCCAATGAGCAGTTCTTC
- TRBJ1-5 - TRBV6-1 CASSEVAHRQNQPQHF TGTGCCAGCAGTGAAGTGGCCCACAGGCAGAATCAGCCCCAGCATTTT
TRBD2 TRBJ2-7 - TRBV9 CASSPSGTPFIEQYF TGTGCCAGCAGCCCGAGCGGGACCCCTTTCATCGAGCAGTACTTC
TRBD1 TRBJ1-5 - TRBV27 CASASSGGRNQPQHF TGTGCCAGCGCCTCCTCAGGGGGACGTAATCAGCCCCAGCATTTT
- TRBJ1-2 - TRBV29-1 CSVEVPGNYTF TGCAGCGTTGAAGTTCCTGGTAACTACACCTTC
- TRBJ1-5 - TRBV4-2 CASSQDRPNQPQHF TGTGCCAGCAGCCAAGACAGACCAAATCAGCCCCAGCATTTT
TRBD2 TRBJ2-1 - TRBV27 CASSLSSGSVYNEQFF TGTGCCAGCAGTTTATCCAGCGGGAGTGTCTACAATGAGCAGTTCTTC
TRBD2 TRBJ2-5 - TRBV28 CASLSSGSRETQYF TGTGCCAGCCTCTCTAGCGGGAGCCGCGAGACCCAGTACTTC
TRBD2 TRBJ2-7 - TRBV5-5 CASSLGGGGNEQYF TGTGCCAGCAGCTTGGGGGGGGGAGGGAACGAGCAGTACTTC
- TRBJ2-7 - TRBV29-1 CSVEDRTDTYEQYF TGCAGCGTTGAAGACCGAACCGACACCTACGAGCAGTACTTC
- TRBJ2-2 - TRBV25-1 CASSESDTGELFF TGTGCCAGCAGTGAATCGGACACCGGGGAGCTGTTTTTT
- TRBJ2-6 - TRBV19 CASSIVEAGANVLTF TGTGCCAGTAGTATAGTGGAGGCTGGGGCCAACGTCCTGACTTTC
- TRBJ2-7 - TRBV19 CASSIVGDQSSYEQYF TGTGCCAGTAGTATAGTTGGAGACCAGAGCTCCTACGAGCAGTACTTC
TRBD1 TRBJ2-2 - TRBV27 CASSSPTGRATGELFF TGTGCCAGCAGTTCCCCGACAGGGCGCGCTACCGGGGAGCTGTTTTTT
- TRBJ1-2 - TRBV15 CATSRAAGPYGYTF TGTGCCACCAGCAGAGCGGCAGGACCCTATGGCTACACCTTC
TRBD2 TRBJ2-1 - TRBV9 CASSATGTRVNEQFF TGTGCCAGCAGCGCCACCGGGACTAGAGTTAATGAGCAGTTCTTC
TRBD2 TRBJ2-7 once TRBV9 CASSVLAGLSYEQYF TGTGCCAGCAGCGTTCTAGCGGGCTTATCCTACGAGCAGTACTTC
TRBD1 TRBJ2-4 - TRBV28 CASSPEGARPKNIQYF TGTGCCAGCAGTCCCGAGGGGGCGAGGCCCAAAAACATTCAGTACTTC
- TRBJ1-1 - TRBV19 CASSIGRLNTEAFF TGTGCCAGTAGTATAGGTCGGTTGAACACTGAAGCTTTCTTT
- TRBJ2-7 - TRBV10-3 CAISGGGGSSYEQYF TGTGCCATCAGTGGGGGGGGCGGAAGCTCCTACGAGCAGTACTTC
- TRBJ1-2 - TRBV4-3 CASSPVWAYGYTF TGCGCCAGCAGCCCCGTCTGGGCCTATGGCTACACCTTC
- TRBJ2-7 - TRBV4-1 CASSQIPLYEQYF TGCGCCAGCAGCCAGATTCCTCTATACGAGCAGTACTTC
TRBD2 TRBJ2-7 - TRBV28 CASRGLERSEQYF TGTGCCAGCAGAGGACTAGAGAGGAGCGAGCAGTACTTC